This passage covers 8 T cell receptor beta chains from one sample sequenced in a study of shared clonotypes between healthy human individuals. Assay used: immunoSEQ multiplex PCR; TCRdb lists only in-frame clones, some missing. The data hold some 580,000 clones, with more than 95% observed a single time. The sample consisted of naive CD4+ T cells sorted from blood. Subset specified: CD45RA+ positively selected. These receptors were collected from a woman aged 25 to 39 in good health.

The rearrangement uses TRBV14 and TRBJ2-7; a possible D gene is TRBD2 (5 bases). The CDR3 has 14 residues. Germline V lookup: CDR1 SGHDN, CDR2 FVKESK. The ends were cut back, 0 bases at V and 5 bases at J, with 11 bases in the middle. The CDR3 here is CASSQERTRDEQYF. The CDR3 DNA sequence: TGTGCCAGCAGCCAAGAAAGGACTCGAGACGAGCAGTACTTC.

This rearrangement joins TRBV18 to TRBJ2-7, with D uncertain. Between the trimmed V and J ends, which lost 0 bases and 3 bases, there was a span of 12 bases. The CDR3 has 15 amino acids. Germline CDR1 reads KGHSH; CDR2 reads LQKENI. The CDR3 protein is CASSPPLRRGYEQYF. CDR3 bases: TGTGCCAGCTCACCACCCTTGCGGAGAGGCTACGAGCAGTACTTC.

J is TRBJ1-1 and V is TRBV28, with 7 bases matching TRBD1. CDR3 size: 14 residues. Germline CDR1 reads MDHEN; CDR2 reads SYDVKM. V was clipped by 5 bases and J by 4 bases; unmatched bases: 7. The CDR3 DNA is TGTGCCAGCAGTACACCTAGACAGGGCACTGAAGCTTTCTTT. Protein: CASSTPRQGTEAFF.

The J gene is TRBJ2-7, the V gene TRBV9; D may be TRBD1 (5 bases). CDR1 and CDR2 (germline): SGDLS, YYNGEE. This CDR3 is built from 14 residues. Trimming left V 8 bases short and J 0 bases short, with 15 bases between. CDR3 DNA sequence: TGTGCCAGTTCTAAAGCTCAGGGCTCCTACGAGCAGTACTTC. Amino acids: CASSKAQGSYEQYF.

This clone occurred once. The chain links TRBV7-3 to TRBJ2-3, with TRBD1 matching 9 bases. The V gene's germline CDR1 is SGHTA and CDR2 FQGTGA. Trimming took 3 bases from V and 3 from J; bases not matched to a gene: 7. The length of the CDR3 is 16 residues. Written as DNA, the CDR3 is TGTGCCAGCAGCTTCTCGGGACAGGGTTGGACAGATACGCAGTATTTT. Protein: CASSFSGQGWTDTQYF.

The gene calls are TRBV28 and TRBJ2-1; a weak D match, TRBD2 (5 bases). This CDR3 comprises 12 residues. Trimming removed 2 bases from V and 11 bases from J, with 10 bases in between. The germline V gene encodes CDR1 MDHEN and CDR2 SYDVKM. The CDR3 DNA is TGTGCCAGCAGTTTAGAGGACGGGAAGCAGTTCTTC. This translates into CASSLEDGKQFF.

The chain has TRBV19 and TRBJ1-2; weak D call: TRBD1 (6 bases). The length of the CDR3 is 15 residues. The germline CDR1 and CDR2 sequences are LNHDA and SQIVND (reference sequence). The V gene lost 0 bases and the J gene lost 0 bases, with 8 bases spanning the gap. The CDR3: CASSIEQGSNYGYTF. DNA for the CDR3: TGTGCCAGTAGTATAGAACAGGGATCTAACTATGGCTACACCTTC.

The chain joins TRBV2 to TRBJ2-7, with 8 bases aligning to TRBD1. This CDR3 comprises 16 residues. The germline V gene encodes CDR1 SNHLY and CDR2 FYNNEI. The V and J ends lost 11 bases and 3 bases, in that order; junction bases with no gene match: 18. The CDR3: CAARADRANPLYEQYF. In nucleotides, the CDR3 is TGTGCCGCAAGGGCGGACAGGGCAAACCCCCTCTACGAGCAGTACTTC.